The text below deals with one T cell receptor beta chain. Measured with immunoSEQ multiplex PCR; TCRdb has only the in-frame clones, and not every one. The sample consists of about 2,500 clones, roughly 72% of them appearing once. This entry is derived from a study of tissue T cells after allogeneic stem cell transplantation. With 0 bases removed from V and 3 bases from J, the gap between germline ends came to 18 bases. This CDR3 region has 18 residues. The V gene's germline CDR1 is SGHDN and CDR2 FVKESK. Adult allogeneic hematopoietic cell transplant recipients with steroid-refractory graft-versus-host disease were prospectively enrolled for research autopsy.

The source was colon tissue, collected at autopsy. The chain combines TRBV14 with TRBJ2-1; a weak D match, TRBD2 (5 bases). This TCR came from an older male patient with steroid-refractory graft-versus-host disease after an allogeneic stem cell transplant. The T cells may come from the graft donor. The CDR3 spells CASSQDRPTIGGYNEQFF. The DNA for the CDR3 is TGTGCCAGCAGCCAAGATCGACCCACCATTGGAGGCTACAATGAGCAGTTCTTC.